The clone carrying this TCR beta chain has a count of ten or more. The antigen remains undetermined. The read ends 3 residues before the CDR3 terminus; that terminus is restored from the germline J gene. Germline CDR1 is KGHSH and CDR2 is LQKENI. With 3 bases removed from V and 4 bases from J, the gap between germline ends came to 13 bases. There are 16 residues in the CDR3. This sample stems from a study of T cell clonality in common variable immunodeficiency. Study conclusions and caveats: CVID subjects had higher TCRbeta clonality than healthy controls, most marked in about a third. Reportedly, TCR beta sequences from common variable immunodeficiency showed fewer deletions and N-nucleotide insertions.

Donors gave roughly 4.5 to 9 ml heparinized peripheral whole blood. Libraries were prepared by immunoSEQ multiplex PCR; TCRdb keeps only in-frame clonotypes and omits some of them. The sample is made up of roughly 42,000 clones, none counted only once. This TCR was sampled from a person aged 18 to 69 in good health. The rearrangement links TRBV18 to TRBJ1-6; D perhaps matches TRBD1 (5 bases). Sequencing was performed on peripheral blood mononuclear cells. The sequenced CDR3 bases are TGTGCCAGCTCACCGTCTAACCAGGGATATAATTCACCC. It codes for CASSPSNQGYNSP. The complete CDR3 reads CASSPSNQGYNSPLHF.